The sequence of this T cell receptor beta chain was determined in a study of T cell responses to AZD1222 COVID-19 vaccine. Regarding the study as a whole: The CD4 TCRs associated with vaccination extended across spike and predominated at 160-218 and 743-854. Among the donors, most were white British and more were female, and clonal diversity was possibly underestimated.

Germline assignment: CDR1 LGHNA and CDR2 YSLEER. The CDR3 consists of 15 residues. V shed 1 base, J shed 8 bases, and the junction held 3 bases outside the gene matches. On this clone itself: Its antigen is undetermined.

The protocol was immunoSEQ multiplex PCR, while the TCRdb copy is restricted to in-frame clones and leaves out a portion. The data hold some 90,000 clones, with around nine tenths observed a single time. The sequencing here drew on peripheral blood, taken on day 0 of AZD1222 vaccination. This sequence originates from an adult in good health. The chain combines TRBV4-3 with TRBJ1-4; 11 bases match TRBD1. The CDR3 here is CASSQAGTGGEKLFF. The CDR3 coding sequence is TGCGCCAGCAGCCAAGCCGGGACAGGGGGAGAAAAACTGTTTTTT.